The entry below gives a single T cell receptor (beta chain) sequence along with its context. The sample originates from a study of blood T cell repertoires in COVID-19. Study context: Sites in the United States, Italy and Spain provided acute and convalescent COVID-19 samples. From T cells, B-cell-depleted T cells, or PBMCs came the material, which was cDNA or gDNA.

Germline CDR1 reads KGHSH; CDR2 reads LQKENI. The ends lost 2 bases at V and 1 base at J; junction bases unmatched: 1. This CDR3 is built from 14 residues. The table came from immunoSEQ multiplex PCR; TCRdb's copy has only in-frame clones and leaves some out. The profile shows 200,000 to 250,000 clones, 82% of them singletons. Sequenced: peripheral blood. The chain recombines TRBV18 with TRBJ1-1; the match to TRBD1 covers 7 bases. This receptor was identified in a woman under 30 with acute or convalescent COVID-19. The DNA of the CDR3 is TGTGCCAGCTCACCAGGGACAGAGAACACTGAAGCTTTCTTT. Protein product: CASSPGTENTEAFF.